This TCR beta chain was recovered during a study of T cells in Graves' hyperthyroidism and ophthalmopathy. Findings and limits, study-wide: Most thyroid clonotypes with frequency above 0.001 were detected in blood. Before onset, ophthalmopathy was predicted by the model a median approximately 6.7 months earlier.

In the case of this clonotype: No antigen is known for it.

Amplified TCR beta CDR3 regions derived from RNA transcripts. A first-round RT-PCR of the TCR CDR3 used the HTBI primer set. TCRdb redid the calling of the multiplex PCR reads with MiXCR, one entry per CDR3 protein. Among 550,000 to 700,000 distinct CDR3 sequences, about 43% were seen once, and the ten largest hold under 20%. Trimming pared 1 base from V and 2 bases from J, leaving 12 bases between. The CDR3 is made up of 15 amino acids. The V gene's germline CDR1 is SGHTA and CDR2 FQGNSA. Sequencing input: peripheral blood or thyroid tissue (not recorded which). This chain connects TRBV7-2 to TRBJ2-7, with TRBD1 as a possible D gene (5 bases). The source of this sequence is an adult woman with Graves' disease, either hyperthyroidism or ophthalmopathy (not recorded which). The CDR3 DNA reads TGTGCCAGCAGCTTAGGACAAGACAGCCCCTACGAGCAGTACTTC. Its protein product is CASSLGQDSPYEQYF.